The 27 T cell receptor beta chains presented below share a single source sample, sequenced in a study of neurological immune-mediated disorders (dated by TCRdb to the late 2010s). Library construction relied on 5' RACE. For sequencing, an Illumina HiSeq 2500 was employed. The public sequencing data were trimmed at Q25 with fastp and processed into clonotypes with MiXCR by TCRdb, which kept only in-frame beta chains. CDR3 protein sequences are deduplicated, and each keeps its most common genes and DNA. This sample comprises tens of thousands of distinct CDR3 sequences, just over 2.5% of them detected only once. Together, the top ten hold about 1% of the sample. Sequencing was performed on PBMCs. The origin of the receptors is a woman in her twenties or thirties with multiple sclerosis.

This clonotype was detected ten times or more. V usage is TRBV4-3 and J usage is TRBJ1-5, with a possible D match to TRBD1 (5 bases). This CDR3 contains 17 residues. Germline assignment: CDR1 LGHNA and CDR2 YSLEER. Trimming pared 0 bases from V and 7 bases from J, leaving 19 bases between. CDR3 DNA sequence: TGCGCCAGCAGCCAAGATCTGGAGCAGGGAAGTTTCCAGCCCCAGCATTTT. Residues: CASSQDLEQGSFQPQHF.

This clonotype was picked up many times. The chain recombines TRBV18 with TRBJ2-2; D is undetermined. The germline gives CDR1 KGHSH, CDR2 LQKENI. This CDR3 contains 13 residues. The V gene lost 4 bases and the J gene lost 7 bases, with 10 bases spanning the gap. CDR3 coding DNA: TGTGCCAGCTCACGGCAGCCCGACGGGGAGCTGTTTTTT. Its protein is CASSRQPDGELFF.

This chain joins TRBV7-8 and TRBJ2-1, with D uncertain. There are 15 residues in the CDR3. The germline gives CDR1 SGHVS, CDR2 FQNEAQ. Trimming left V 1 base short and J 0 bases short, with 7 bases between. CDR3 bases: TGTGCCAGCAGCTTAGGCAGGACCTCCTACAATGAGCAGTTCTTC. Translating it yields CASSLGRTSYNEQFF.

The V call is TRBV5-1, the J call TRBJ2-7, with TRBD1 matching over 8 bases. Germline V gene sequence: CDR1 SGHRS, CDR2 YFSETQ. Germline trimming cut 0 bases from V and 3 bases from J; bases unmatched to any gene: 5. The CDR3 is 15 amino acids. The CDR3: CASSLAGGDIYEQYF. As DNA, the CDR3 is TGCGCCAGCAGCTTGGCAGGGGGCGATATCTACGAGCAGTACTTC.

This clonotype was seen at least ten times. The chain joins TRBV10-2 to TRBJ1-1; tentatively, D is TRBD1 (6 bases). Germline V gene lookup returns CDR1 WSHSY and CDR2 SAAADI. V shed 6 bases and J shed 2 bases, with 13 bases lying between them. The CDR3 contains 14 residues. CDR3 nucleotide sequence: TGCGCCAGCAGGGAGACAGGAGCTAACACTGAAGCTTTCTTT. Translating it yields CASRETGANTEAFF.

This clonotype was seen repeatedly, ten times or more. The rearrangement uses TRBV20-1 and TRBJ2-5; tentatively, D is TRBD2 (5 bases). Germline CDR1 is DFQATT and CDR2 is SNEGSKA (reference sequence). The CDR3 sequence is 14 residues long. Trimming removed 0 bases from V and 1 base from J, with 9 bases in between. The CDR3 spells CSAREPGIQETQYF. In DNA, the CDR3 is TGCAGTGCTAGAGAACCGGGGATCCAAGAGACCCAGTACTTC.

There are many counts of this clonotype. This sequence joins TRBV20-1 and TRBJ2-5; D unresolved. V lost 2 bases, J lost 2 bases, and 12 bases lay in between. CDR1 is DFQATT, CDR2 SNEGSKA, per germline (reference sequence). CDR3 length equals 14 residues. CDR3 amino acids: CSARRVVYQETQYF. CDR3 DNA: TGCAGTGCTAGAAGGGTCGTCTATCAAGAGACCCAGTACTTC.

This chain uses TRBV5-1 with TRBJ1-1, with TRBD1 identical over 9 bases. Germline V gene data show CDR1 as SGHRS and CDR2 as YFSETQ. The CDR3 has 13 residues. After removal of 6 bases from V and 3 bases from J, the junction contained 3 bases not matched to a gene. The CDR3 is CASKRTGDTEAFF. The CDR3 nucleotides read TGCGCCAGCAAGCGGACAGGGGACACTGAAGCTTTCTTT.

This clonotype was observed at least ten times. The chain employs TRBV18 and TRBJ2-1; 8 nucleotides match TRBD2. From germline, CDR1 is KGHSH and CDR2 LQKENI. The CDR3 has 15 residues. V trimming: 3 bases; J trimming: 0 bases; junction bases outside the gene matches: 1. The DNA for the CDR3 is TGTGCCAGCTCACCCGGACTAGCCTCCTACAATGAGCAGTTCTTC. As protein: CASSPGLASYNEQFF.

This clonotype appeared many times. The chain links TRBV20-1 to TRBJ2-1; 8 bases line up with TRBD1. The V and J ends lost 5 bases and 0 bases, in that order; junction bases with no gene match: 3. This CDR3 has 14 residues. CDR1 and CDR2 from the germline V gene are DFQATT and SNEGSKA (reference sequence). CDR3 residues: CSAPDRGSYNEQFF. CDR3 bases: TGCAGTGCTCCCGACAGGGGCTCCTACAATGAGCAGTTCTTC.

This clonotype was picked up many times. The chain links TRBV28 to TRBJ2-7; no firm D call. The CDR3 sequence is 11 residues long. Germline CDR1 reads MDHEN; CDR2 reads SYDVKM. With 5 bases removed from V and 0 bases from J, the gap between germline ends came to 2 bases. The CDR3 DNA sequence: TGTGCCAGCAGTATCTCCTACGAGCAGTACTTC. This translates into CASSISYEQYF. Filled out from reference TRBV28 and TRBJ2-7, the complete variable domain reads DVKVTQSSRYLVKRTGEKVFLECVQDMDHENMFWYRQDPGLGLRLIYFSYDVKMKEKGDIPEGYSVSREKKERFSLILESASTNQTSMYLCASSISYEQYFGPGTRLTVT.

This rearrangement joins TRBV6-5 to TRBJ1-2; D unclear. Germline V gene data show CDR1 as MNHEY and CDR2 as SVGAGI. The CDR3 is 16 amino acids. Trimming removed 2 bases at V and 0 bases at J, with 13 bases between. DNA for the CDR3: TGTGCCAGCAGTTACGGGGTGACGGTAACTAACTATGGCTACACCTTC. Protein sequence: CASSYGVTVTNYGYTF.

Comments on this clonotype: The CDR3 end shows no conserved phenylalanine or tryptophan, and so a read error is likely. This chain uses TRBV29-1 with TRBJ1-2, with 8 bases matching TRBD1. Germline V lookup: CDR1 SQVTM, CDR2 ANQGSEA. V was clipped by 4 bases and J by 4 bases; unmatched bases: 8. The CDR3 loop spans 14 amino acids. The CDR3 region is CSVGGQGQTYGYTN. Here the CDR3 DNA reads TGCAGCGTTGGAGGACAGGGACAGACCTATGGCTACACCAAC.

This clonotype appeared many times. The chain recombines TRBV27 with TRBJ2-7; TRBD1 aligns across 8 bases. V dropped 6 bases and J dropped 6; count of bases not matched to a gene: 10. Germline V gene sequence: CDR1 MNHEY, CDR2 SMNVEV (reference sequence). The CDR3 is 14 amino acids. The CDR3 is CASRHLRGRGEQYF. The CDR3 DNA follows: TGTGCCAGCAGACACCTCAGGGGGCGAGGCGAGCAGTACTTC.

This clonotype was seen ten or more times. The chain has TRBV18 and TRBJ2-1; TRBD2 might be the D (5 bases). Germline V gene sequence: CDR1 KGHSH, CDR2 LQKENI. Trimming took 4 bases from V and 3 from J, leaving 10 bases between them. The CDR3 sequence is 14 residues long. The CDR3 loop reads CASSLDGLYNEQFF. In DNA, the CDR3 is TGTGCCAGCTCACTTGATGGACTCTACAATGAGCAGTTCTTC.

This clonotype was detected ten times or more. J is TRBJ2-7 and V is TRBV29-1; D uncertain. CDR3 length: 13 residues. CDR1 is SQVTM, CDR2 ANQGSEA, per germline. The ends were cut back, 5 bases at V and 3 bases at J, with 14 bases in the middle. CDR3: CSVNTNEVYEQYF. The CDR3 DNA is TGCAGCGTTAACACCAATGAGGTCTACGAGCAGTACTTC.

This clonotype has a count of ten or more. The chain links TRBV5-5 to TRBJ2-7, with D possibly TRBD2 on 5 matching bases. Germline CDR1 and CDR2: SGHKS and YYEKEE (reference sequence). CDR3 length: 14 residues. The ends were cut back, 4 bases at V and 6 bases at J, with 17 bases in the middle. CDR3 nucleotide sequence: TGTGCCAGCAGCGGAAAAGAGGGAGTCGGCGAGCAGTACTTC. Protein product: CASSGKEGVGEQYF.

This clonotype showed up many times. The J gene is TRBJ1-1, the V gene TRBV7-8; D remains ambiguous. This CDR3 has 14 residues. Germline V gene lookup returns CDR1 SGHVS and CDR2 FQNEAQ. V gave up 1 base and J gave up 1 base, with 7 bases separating them. CDR3 protein: CASSLGGENTEAFF. As DNA, the CDR3 is TGTGCCAGCAGCTTAGGCGGGGAGAACACTGAAGCTTTCTTT.

Comment on this clonotype: A much bigger clone sits one base away, suggesting this may be a read error. This chain links TRBV20-1 with TRBJ1-1; possibly TRBD1 for D (6 bases). The CDR3 is 14 residues long. Trimming cost V 5 bases and J 8 bases, with 21 bases left between them. Germline CDR1 is DFQATT and CDR2 is SNEGSKA (reference sequence). For the CDR3, the DNA is TGCAGTGCTCGTGAGGGGACATACCCTCCCGAAGCTTTCTTT. Its protein is CSAREGTYPPEAFF.

This clonotype was detected many times. The genes are TRBV20-1 and TRBJ1-1, with 7 bases matching TRBD1. CDR1 is DFQATT and CDR2 is SNEGSKA in the germline V gene (reference sequence). The CDR3 covers 13 residues. V gave up 6 bases and J gave up 5 bases; unmatched junction bases: 9. CDR3 bases: TGCAGTGCCAACCCCCAACAGGGGACTGAAGCTTTCTTT. It yields the protein CSANPQQGTEAFF.

The table lists this clonotype with many counts. The gene calls are TRBV6-5 and TRBJ1-1, with TRBD1 matching over 9 bases. The CDR3 runs to 13 residues. V lost 0 bases to trimming and J lost 11 bases; unmatched junction nucleotides: 4. CDR1 is MNHEY, CDR2 SVGAGI, per germline. The CDR3 reads CASSYSPDRGAFF. The CDR3 DNA sequence: TGTGCCAGCAGTTACTCCCCGGACAGGGGTGCTTTCTTT.

In this sample, this clonotype turned up many times. This chain connects TRBV6-6 to TRBJ1-5, with 12 bases identical to TRBD1. Germline assignment: CDR1 MNHNY and CDR2 SVGAGI (reference sequence). The CDR3 length is 16 residues. J lost 6 bases, V lost 5 bases, and 8 bases had no gene match. The CDR3 sequence is CASSPSGQGAGQPQHF. DNA for the CDR3: TGTGCCAGCAGTCCCTCGGGACAGGGGGCCGGTCAGCCCCAGCATTTT.

This clonotype was counted at least ten times. The chain joins TRBV6-2 or TRBV6-3 to TRBJ1-2; perhaps TRBD1 as D (6 bases). V was cut by 6 bases and J by 4 bases, with 15 bases left in between. This CDR3 is built from 14 residues. Germline assignment: CDR1 MNHEY and CDR2 SVGEGT. For the CDR3, the DNA is TGTGCCAGCAGGATGATGGACAGCGTCTATGGCTACACCTTC. Translating it yields CASRMMDSVYGYTF.

This clonotype was counted at least ten times. The rearrangement uses TRBV27 and TRBJ2-4; D ambiguous. V was trimmed by 6 bases and J by 9 bases, leaving 12 bases between them. The CDR3 runs to 12 residues. CDR1 and CDR2 (germline): MNHEY, SMNVEV (reference sequence). DNA of the CDR3: TGTGCCAGCAGGACTGGGCGAGGCATTCAGTACTTC. Translating gives CASRTGRGIQYF.

This clonotype was counted ten times or more. This rearrangement joins TRBV6-6 to TRBJ1-1; D possibly corresponds to TRBD1 (5 bases). V lost 0 bases and J 11 bases, leaving 16 bases between the germline ends. This CDR3 comprises 14 residues. Germline CDR1 reads MNHNY; CDR2 reads SVGAGI (reference sequence). The CDR3 DNA is TGTGCCAGCAGTTACTCGAGTCTCCAGGGTTGGGCTTTCTTT. Translation gives CASSYSSLQGWAFF.

This clonotype was counted ten times or more. V gene TRBV6-6 combines with J gene TRBJ1-5, with D maybe TRBD1 (6 bases). V lost 0 bases to trimming and J lost 2 bases, with 20 bases between them. The CDR3 sequence is 19 residues long. Per the germline V gene, CDR1 is MNHNY and CDR2 is SVGAGI (reference sequence). CDR3 amino acids: CASSYSILSRTAGNQPQHF. In DNA form, the CDR3 reads TGTGCCAGCAGTTACTCGATTTTAAGTCGGACAGCTGGCAATCAGCCCCAGCATTTT.

This clonotype has a count of ten or more. V and J are TRBV12-3 or TRBV12-4 and TRBJ2-1, with 8 positions matching TRBD2. The J segment lost 0 bases and the V segment lost 6 bases, leaving 4 bases of the junction unmatched. This CDR3 spans 15 amino acids. CDR3 sequence reads: CASRLAESSYNEQFF. CDR3 nucleotides: TGTGCCAGCAGACTAGCGGAAAGCTCCTACAATGAGCAGTTCTTC.